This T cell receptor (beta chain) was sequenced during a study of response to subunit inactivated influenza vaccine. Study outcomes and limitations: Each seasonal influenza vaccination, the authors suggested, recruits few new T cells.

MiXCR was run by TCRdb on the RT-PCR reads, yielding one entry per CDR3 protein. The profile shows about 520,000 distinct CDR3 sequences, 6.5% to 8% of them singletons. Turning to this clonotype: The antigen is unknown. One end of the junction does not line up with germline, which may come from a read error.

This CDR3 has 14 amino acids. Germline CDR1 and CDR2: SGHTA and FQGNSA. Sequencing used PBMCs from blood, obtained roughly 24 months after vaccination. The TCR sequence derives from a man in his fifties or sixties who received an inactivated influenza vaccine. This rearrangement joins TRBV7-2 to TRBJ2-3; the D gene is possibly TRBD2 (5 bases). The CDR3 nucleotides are TGTGCCGGCAGCTTAGTTCTAGCCGCAGATACGCAGTATTTT. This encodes CAGSLVLAADTQYF. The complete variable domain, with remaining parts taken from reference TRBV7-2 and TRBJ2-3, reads GAGVSQSPSNKVTEKGKDVELRCDPISGHTALYWYRQSLGQGLEFLIYFQGNSAPDKSGLPSDRFSAERTGGSVSTLTIQRTQQEDSAVYLCAGSLVLAADTQYFGPGTRLTVL.